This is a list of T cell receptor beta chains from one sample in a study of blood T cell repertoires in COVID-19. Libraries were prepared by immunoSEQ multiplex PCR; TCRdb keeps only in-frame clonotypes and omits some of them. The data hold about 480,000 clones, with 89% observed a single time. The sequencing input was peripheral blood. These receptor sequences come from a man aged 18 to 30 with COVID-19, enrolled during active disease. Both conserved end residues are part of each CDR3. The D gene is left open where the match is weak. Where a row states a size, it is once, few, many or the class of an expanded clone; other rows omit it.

CASSADRDSYNEQFF	TGTGCCAGCAGCGCTGACAGGGACTCCTACAATGAGCAGTTCTTC	TRBV6-5	TRBJ2-1	TRBD1	-
CASSVEPQETQYF	TGCGCCAGCAGCGTAGAACCCCAAGAGACCCAGTACTTC	TRBV5-1	TRBJ2-5	-	-
CASSQGDRNTGELFF	TGTGCCAGCAGCCAGGGGGACAGAAACACCGGGGAGCTGTTTTTT	TRBV4-2	TRBJ2-2	TRBD1	-
CASSSPGQGDYGYTF	TGTGCCAGCAGTTCACCGGGACAGGGCGACTATGGCTACACCTTC	TRBV28	TRBJ1-2	TRBD1	-
CASSVAIQPTDTQYF	TGTGCCAGCAGCGTAGCTATCCAACCCACAGATACGCAGTATTTT	TRBV9	TRBJ2-3	-	-
CASSLATGDYGYTF	TGTGCCAGCAGCTTGGCTACAGGAGACTATGGCTACACCTTC	TRBV5-4	TRBJ1-2	-	-
CASSYRDNYNEQFF	TGTGCCAGCAGCTACCGGGACAACTACAATGAGCAGTTCTTC	TRBV7-9	TRBJ2-1	-	-
CASSPPQAGGFYNEQFF	TGTGCCAGCTCACCCCCCCAAGCGGGAGGGTTCTACAATGAGCAGTTCTTC	TRBV18	TRBJ2-1	TRBD2	-
CASSEAGVIPQHF	TGTGCCAGCAGTGAAGCCGGGGTTATCCCCCAGCATTTT	TRBV6-1	TRBJ1-5	-	few
CASSLARQGAYEQYF	TGTGCCAGCAGCCTAGCCCGACAGGGGGCTTACGAGCAGTACTTC	TRBV7-8	TRBJ2-7	TRBD1	-
CASSLRSTDTQYF	TGTGCCAGCAGTTTGAGGAGCACAGATACGCAGTATTTT	TRBV6-5	TRBJ2-3	-	once
CSVEGHLNTEAFF	TGCAGCGTTGAGGGGCACCTGAACACTGAAGCTTTCTTT	TRBV29-1	TRBJ1-1	-	-
CASSLVGAGNSPLHF	TGCGCCAGCAGCTTGGTGGGTGCAGGGAATTCACCCCTCCACTTT	TRBV5-1	TRBJ1-6	-	-
CASSKQGAGELFF	TGTGCCAGCAGTAAACAGGGGGCCGGGGAGCTGTTTTTT	TRBV12-3/TRBV12-4	TRBJ2-2	TRBD1	-
CASQGQGGNEQFF	TGTGCCAGCCAGGGACAGGGTGGGAATGAGCAGTTCTTC	TRBV19	TRBJ2-1	TRBD1	-
CASSPTSGSLNEQFF	TGTGCCAGCAGCCCTACTAGCGGGAGTTTGAATGAGCAGTTCTTC	TRBV7-9	TRBJ2-1	TRBD2	-
CASSFPNTDTQYF	TGTGCCAGCAGCTTCCCCAACACAGATACGCAGTATTTT	TRBV7-9	TRBJ2-3	-	-
CASSVSAGMGNIQYF	TGTGCCAGCAGCGTTTCAGCGGGCATGGGGAACATTCAGTACTTC	TRBV9	TRBJ2-4	-	-
CASSSSGTLSTDTQYF	TGTGCCAGCAGCTCAAGCGGAACACTTAGCACAGATACGCAGTATTTT	TRBV7-2	TRBJ2-3	-	-
CASSQDHRREGDEKLFF	TGTGCCAGCAGCCAAGATCATAGGAGGGAGGGAGATGAAAAACTGTTTTTT	TRBV3-1/TRBV3-2	TRBJ1-4	-	-
CSAEHDEQFF	TGCAGTGCTGAGCATGATGAGCAGTTCTTC	TRBV20-1	TRBJ2-1	-	-
CASSHRMAEAFF	TGTGCCAGCAGCCACAGGATGGCTGAAGCTTTCTTT	TRBV3-1/TRBV3-2	TRBJ1-1	-	-
CASSFTSSYNEQFF	TGTGCCAGCAGCTTCACGAGCTCCTACAATGAGCAGTTCTTC	TRBV7-9	TRBJ2-1	-	once
CASSAGQGPGELFF	TGCGCCAGCAGCGCGGGACAGGGGCCCGGGGAGCTGTTTTTT	TRBV5-1	TRBJ2-2	TRBD1	-
CASSLGLGGELFF	TGTGCCAGCAGCCTGGGACTAGGTGGGGAGCTGTTTTTT	TRBV12-3/TRBV12-4	TRBJ2-2	TRBD2	-
CATSGGEDRGALQSGANVLTF	TGTGCCACCAGTGGGGGGGAAGACAGGGGTGCTCTTCAATCTGGGGCCAACGTCCTGACTTTC	TRBV24-1	TRBJ2-6	TRBD1	-
CASSEYGSRQDTQYF	TGTGCCAGCAGTGAATACGGGAGTCGACAAGATACGCAGTATTTT	TRBV2	TRBJ2-3	-	-
CASSQHRDTKTNQPQHF	TGTGCCAGCAGTCAGCACCGGGACACTAAGACGAATCAGCCCCAGCATTTT	TRBV6-6	TRBJ1-5	-	-
CATSPRLAGSNEQFF	TGTGCCACCAGTCCCCGACTAGCGGGGTCTAATGAGCAGTTCTTC	TRBV24-1	TRBJ2-1	TRBD2	-
CASSLALRGEKLFF	TGTGCCAGCAGCTTAGCGCTACGGGGGGAAAAACTGTTTTTT	TRBV7-9	TRBJ1-4	-	-
CASSFNRGLYGETQYF	TGCGCCAGCAGCTTCAACAGGGGGCTGTATGGGGAGACCCAGTACTTC	TRBV5-1	TRBJ2-5	TRBD1	once
CASSTGTGQANEQFF	TGTGCCAGCAGTACCGGGACAGGTCAAGCCAATGAGCAGTTCTTC	TRBV6-5	TRBJ2-1	TRBD1	-
CASSPRLQSYEQYF	TGTGCCAGCAGCCCTCGACTTCAGTCATACGAGCAGTACTTC	TRBV3-1/TRBV3-2	TRBJ2-7	-	-
CASSPRVGRGNEQYF	TGTGCCAGCAGCCCCCGTGTGGGGCGGGGGAACGAGCAGTACTTC	TRBV7-8	TRBJ2-7	TRBD2	-
CASSQDDRRPGNTIYF	TGTGCCAGCAGCCAAGATGACAGGCGACCTGGAAACACCATATATTTT	TRBV3-1/TRBV3-2	TRBJ1-3	-	-
CASSERTGEAPEAFF	TGTGCCAGCAGTGAACGGACAGGGGAGGCCCCTGAAGCTTTCTTT	TRBV6-1	TRBJ1-1	TRBD1	few
CASSDWTGTNTEAFF	TGTGCCAGTAGCGACTGGACAGGGACGAACACTGAAGCTTTCTTT	TRBV19	TRBJ1-1	TRBD1	few
CASSLGPRDQAFF	TGTGCCAGCAGCTTAGGCCCTCGAGATCAAGCTTTCTTT	TRBV11-2	TRBJ1-1	-	-